The 30 T cell receptor beta chains listed next were all sequenced from one sample in a study of regulatory T cells in long-lasting Graves disease. Sample time point: newly diagnosed GD, antithyroid drugs for less than 3 months. PBMC RNA served as the TCR library source. CDR3 regions were amplified by Arm-PCR using iRepertoire HTBI primers to build TCR beta libraries. TCRdb reprocessed the multiplex PCR reads with MiXCR, giving one entry per CDR3 protein. The sample shows roughly 560,000 distinct CDR3 sequences, 15% to 20% of them seen only once. This same sample was also part of a study on T cells in Graves' hyperthyroidism and ophthalmopathy.

The sequenced sample was peripheral blood mononuclear cells (PBMCs), obtained at new diagnosis, from a patient treated with antithyroid drugs. Receptor source: a woman aged 35-65 years with Graves disease.

Of note for this clonotype: A much larger clone differs by one base, so this may be a read error. V is TRBV7-3 and J is TRBJ2-7; D is unresolved. The CDR3 contains 14 residues. CDR1 is SGHTA and CDR2 is FQGTGA in the germline V gene. The ends were cut back, 3 bases at V and 7 bases at J, with 16 bases in the middle. In DNA form, the CDR3 reads TGTGCCAGCAGCTTGCCCGACATGCACAATGAGCAGTACTTC. This sequence encodes CASSLPDMHNEQYF.

This clonotype was recorded many times. The genes are TRBV14 and TRBJ2-3, with 7 bases aligning to TRBD2. V gave up 0 bases and J gave up 4 bases; unmatched junction bases: 4. CDR1 SGHDN and CDR2 FVKESK come from the germline V gene. This CDR3 is 15 amino acids long. CDR3 DNA sequence: TGTGCCAGCAGCCAAGACAGACTAGCCCCAGATACGCAGTATTTT. It codes for CASSQDRLAPDTQYF.

This clonotype appeared many times. The chain is built from TRBV30 and TRBJ2-5; 14 nucleotides align to TRBD2. The germline gives CDR1 GTSNPN, CDR2 SVGIG (reference sequence). The J segment lost 4 bases and the V segment lost 3 bases, leaving 7 bases of the junction unmatched. This CDR3 region has 16 residues. CDR3 sequence: CAWRLTSGGAGETQYF. The CDR3 DNA is TGTGCCTGGAGGCTGACTAGCGGGGGGGCGGGAGAGACCCAGTACTTC.

This clonotype was observed at least ten times. The chain links TRBV6-4 to TRBJ2-3; no clear D. Per germline, CDR1 MRHNA and CDR2 SNTAGT. The CDR3 covers 16 residues. V was trimmed by 3 bases and J by 1 base, leaving 14 bases between them. CDR3 amino acids: CASSEYYDRGTDTQYF. CDR3 in DNA: TGTGCCAGCAGTGAATACTACGACCGGGGCACAGATACGCAGTATTTT.

The chain has TRBV5-4 and TRBJ1-3; unclear D gene. Between the trimmed V and J ends, which lost 2 bases and 0 bases, there was a span of 12 bases. Germline CDR1 is SGHNT and CDR2 is YYREEE (reference sequence). This CDR3 is 16 amino acids long. CDR3 residues: CASSFGQASSGNTIYF. CDR3 DNA: TGTGCCAGCAGCTTCGGGCAGGCGAGCTCTGGAAACACCATATATTTT. Combining the CDR3 with reference TRBV5-4 and TRBJ1-3 gives the whole variable domain ETGVTQSPTHLIKTRGQQVTLRCSSQSGHNTVSWYQQALGQGPQFIFQYYREEENGRGNFPPRFSGLQFPNYSSELNVNALELDDSALYLCASSFGQASSGNTIYFGEGSWLTVV.

Points on this clonotype: A junction end diverges from the germline sequence, so it may reflect a read error. V and J are TRBV3-1 and TRBJ1-1; 9 bases agree with TRBD1. Germline V gives CDR1 LGHDT, CDR2 YNNKEL (reference sequence). This CDR3 comprises 14 residues. The CDR3 loop is CAGSWDRANTEAFF. The CDR3 nucleotides read TGTGCCGGCAGCTGGGACAGGGCGAACACTGAAGCTTTCTTT.

The rearrangement links TRBV10-3 to TRBJ2-5; D might be TRBD1 (6 bases). The CDR3 runs 17 residues. Trimming left V 2 bases short and J 3 bases short, with 19 bases between. Germline CDR1 ENHRY, CDR2 SYGVKD. The CDR3 region is CAISETLQLGAKETQYF. CDR3 nucleotides: TGTGCCATCAGTGAGACCCTACAGTTGGGGGCCAAAGAGACCCAGTACTTC.

This clonotype was observed at least ten times. The genes are TRBV5-1 and TRBJ1-1; perhaps TRBD1 as D (5 bases). The CDR3 covers 14 residues. Looked up from germline, CDR1 is SGHRS and CDR2 is YFSETQ. The ends were cut back, 1 base at V and 2 bases at J, with 9 bases in the middle. CDR3 amino acids: CASSLPQVNTEAFF. The CDR3, as DNA: TGCGCCAGCAGCTTGCCACAGGTTAACACTGAAGCTTTCTTT.

This clonotype was observed a few times. V is TRBV4-2 and J is TRBJ2-3; D unresolved. Germline V gene sequence: CDR1 LGHNA, CDR2 YNFKEQ. The CDR3 sequence is 15 residues long. Trimming removed 0 bases at V and 0 bases at J, with 7 bases between. CDR3 nucleotides: TGTGCCAGCAGCCAAGACTTTCAAAGCACAGATACGCAGTATTTT. It specifies CASSQDFQSTDTQYF.

A single count supports this clonotype. The V call is TRBV7-6, the J call TRBJ1-4; possible D gene TRBD1, 5 bases. This CDR3 is built from 15 residues. Germline loops: CDR1 SGHVS, CDR2 FNYEAQ. Trimming took off 7 bases at V and 1 base at J, with 13 bases between the two ends. CDR3 amino acids: CASKGFGGTNEKLFF. The DNA of the CDR3 is TGTGCCAGCAAGGGCTTCGGGGGAACTAATGAAAAACTGTTTTTT. The whole variable domain, filled in from reference TRBV7-6 and TRBJ1-4, reads GAGVSQSPRYKVTKRGQDVALRCDPISGHVSLYWYRQALGQGPEFLTYFNYEAQQDKSGLPNDRFSAERPEGSISTLTIQRTEQRDSAMYRCASKGFGGTNEKLFFGSGTQLSVL.

In its sample, this clonotype was seen many times. The chain carries TRBV7-2 and TRBJ2-7; 7 nucleotides line up with TRBD2. CDR1 and CDR2 from the germline V gene are SGHTA and FQGNSA. The ends lost 4 bases at V and 5 bases at J; junction bases unmatched: 2. This CDR3 region has 12 residues. The CDR3 DNA reads TGTGCCAGCAGCTGGGGAGGGAACGAGCAGTACTTC. Protein sequence: CASSWGGNEQYF.

The rearrangement links TRBV7-8 to TRBJ1-6, with TRBD1 matching over 7 bases. Germline-derived CDR1 and CDR2 are SGHVS and FQNEAQ. The CDR3 runs 16 residues. The trim removed 7 bases at V and 6 bases at J, leaving 12 bases unmatched. The CDR3 protein is CASTPVRDSFNSPLHF. The CDR3 DNA follows: TGTGCCAGCACCCCAGTCCGGGACAGTTTTAATTCACCCCTCCACTTT.

This chain joins TRBV11-2 and TRBJ2-5; D is undetermined. V was cut by 3 bases and J by 3 bases, with 5 bases left in between. Germline CDR1 is SGHAT and CDR2 is FQNNGV. This CDR3 is 12 amino acids long. CDR3 DNA sequence: TGTGCCAGCAGCTTTGGGAAAGAGACCCAGTACTTC. Protein sequence: CASSFGKETQYF.

This clonotype was observed once. The V call is TRBV4-1, the J call TRBJ2-7; D remains ambiguous. V dropped 0 bases and J dropped 1 base, with 7 bases sitting between them. The length of the CDR3 is 14 residues. Germline assignment: CDR1 MGHRA and CDR2 YSYEKL. In DNA, the CDR3 is TGCGCCAGCAGCCAAGAACATCCTTCCTACGAGCAGTACTTC. Protein product: CASSQEHPSYEQYF.

As concerns this clonotype: A single base separates this from a much larger clone, so it may be a read error. The conserved phenylalanine or tryptophan is not found at the CDR3 terminus, so this likely reflects a read error. CDR3 bases: TGTGCCAGCAGTGACCGGACAGGGGGCAACACTGAAGCTTTCCTT. Its protein is CASSDRTGGNTEAFL. V gene TRBV12-3 or TRBV12-4 combines with J gene TRBJ1-1, with TRBD1 identical over 11 bases. This CDR3 spans 15 amino acids. With V trimmed by 5 bases and J by 2 bases, 4 bases remained unmatched.

This chain joins TRBV7-9 and TRBJ2-5; D might be TRBD1 (5 bases). CDR1 SEHNR and CDR2 FQNEAQ come from the germline V gene (reference sequence). Trimming shortened V by 5 bases and J by 2 bases, and 18 bases separated the two germline ends. CDR3 length: 16 residues. In DNA form, the CDR3 reads TGTGCCAGCAGCCACACACCAGGACAATCTCAAGAGACCCAGTACTTC. This encodes CASSHTPGQSQETQYF.

The table lists this clonotype with many counts. The V gene is TRBV13, the J gene TRBJ1-2, with TRBD1 identical over 10 bases. This CDR3 has 16 amino acids. In germline, CDR1 is PRHDT, CDR2 FYEKMQ (reference sequence). J gave up 6 bases and V 2 bases, and 9 bases lay outside the gene matches. The CDR3 DNA follows: TGTGCCAGCAGCTTATATATGGGACAGGGGATTCATGGCTACACCTTC. As protein: CASSLYMGQGIHGYTF.

As for this clonotype: No conserved phenylalanine or tryptophan ends this CDR3, so it is likely a read error. This chain uses TRBV12-3 or TRBV12-4 with TRBJ1-2; a possible D gene is TRBD1 (6 bases). CDR3 length: 17 residues. V shed 4 bases and J shed 4 bases, with 22 bases lying between them. CDR3 nucleotides: TGTGCCAGCAGTTCAGTCCTAACAGGGAGGGGTATCTATGGCTACACCTCC. This encodes CASSSVLTGRGIYGYTS.

The chain is built from TRBV11-3 and TRBJ2-1; 15 positions agree with TRBD2. V shed 4 bases, J shed 8 bases, and the junction held 9 bases outside the gene matches. The CDR3 consists of 17 residues. CDR1 SGHNT and CDR2 YENEEA come from the germline V gene. The CDR3 protein is CASSSQGTSGGFYEQFF. The CDR3 DNA sequence: TGTGCCAGCAGCTCACAGGGGACTAGCGGGGGGTTCTATGAGCAGTTCTTC.

Ten or more counts support this clonotype. The genes are TRBV3-1 and TRBJ2-5, with D possibly matching TRBD2 (6 bases). The germline V and J ends were trimmed by 0 bases and 2 bases, with 10 bases remaining between them. The germline V gene has CDR1 LGHDT and CDR2 YNNKEL (reference sequence). This CDR3 is 15 amino acids long. The CDR3 sequence is CASSQEAGRQETQYF. Written as DNA, the CDR3 is TGTGCCAGCAGCCAAGAGGCGGGGAGGCAAGAGACCCAGTACTTC.

This clonotype was seen repeatedly, ten times or more. V and J are TRBV3-1 and TRBJ1-2; weak D call: TRBD1 (5 bases). This CDR3 has 13 residues. Germline CDR1 is LGHDT and CDR2 is YNNKEL (reference sequence). V was trimmed by 1 base and J by 5 bases, leaving 8 bases between them. CDR3 loop: CASSQGQGYGYTF. As DNA, the CDR3 is TGTGCCAGCAGCCAAGGTCAGGGTTATGGCTACACCTTC.

The chain's CDR3 is CASSSPRDRDNTEAFF. CDR3 DNA: TGCGCCAGCAGCTCCCCACGGGACAGGGATAACACTGAAGCTTTCTTT. The gene calls are TRBV5-1 and TRBJ1-1; 9 bases are a match to TRBD1. The CDR3 covers 16 residues. Germline V gives CDR1 SGHRS, CDR2 YFSETQ. Trimming removed 3 bases from V and 2 bases from J; junction bases left unmatched: 8.

In its sample, this clonotype was seen many times. The junction and the germline gene differ at one end; a read error may be behind it. The gene calls are TRBV7-3 and TRBJ2-3; D gene ambiguous. Germline V CDR1 and CDR2: SGHTA, FQGTGA. This CDR3 spans 14 amino acids. CDR3 sequence (DNA): TGCGCCAGCAGCCCGTCCTCGAGCACAGATACGCAGTATTTT. Translating it yields CASSPSSSTDTQYF.

The sample holds a few counts of this clonotype. V is TRBV20-1 and J is TRBJ2-1; 7 positions match TRBD1. The germline V gene encodes CDR1 DFQATT and CDR2 SNEGSKA (reference sequence). V shed 0 bases and J 0 bases; nucleotides not matched to a gene: 2. The CDR3 is 15 amino acids. This chain's CDR3 is CSARDGTASYNEQFF. Written as DNA, the CDR3 is TGCAGTGCTAGAGATGGGACAGCCTCCTACAATGAGCAGTTCTTC.

This clonotype was found a few times. V is TRBV10-3 and J is TRBJ1-3; TRBD1 matches at 7 bases. Trimming took 11 bases from V and 3 from J; bases not matched to a gene: 16. The CDR3 length is 16 residues. Germline-derived CDR1 and CDR2 are ENHRY and SYGVKD. The CDR3 DNA is TGTGCCGTACTTATCGAGGGGGCGAAAGGTGGAAACACCATATATTTT. Translation: CAVLIEGAKGGNTIYF.

This clonotype came up many times. The V and J genes are TRBV7-3 and TRBJ2-3; 8 bases are a match to TRBD2. Trimming removed 3 bases from V and 6 bases from J; junction bases left unmatched: 5. The germline V gene encodes CDR1 SGHTA and CDR2 FQGTGA. The CDR3 is made up of 14 amino acids. CDR3 region: CASSFSGVGDTQYF. The CDR3 DNA reads as TGTGCCAGCAGCTTTAGCGGGGTGGGGGATACGCAGTATTTT.

Comments on this clonotype: A much more abundant neighbour one base away suggests this may be a read error. Because the CDR3 is missing its conserved closing phenylalanine or tryptophan, this is likely a read error. The chain carries TRBV18 and TRBJ2-1; a possible D gene is TRBD1 (6 bases). Deletions cut 2 bases from V and 5 bases from J, with 10 bases between. Germline-derived CDR1 and CDR2 are KGHSH and LQKENI. This CDR3 contains 14 residues. The CDR3 DNA reads TGTGCCAGCTCACCAAGGGACACAAACAATGAGCAGTTCCTC. Translation: CASSPRDTNNEQFL.

This clonotype occurred a few times. With a much larger clone just one base away, this may be a read error. The V call is TRBV2, the J call TRBJ1-2, with D perhaps matching TRBD1 (5 bases). V was shortened by 5 bases and J by 4 bases, with 17 bases between the two germline ends. Germline CDR1 is SNHLY and CDR2 is FYNNEI. The CDR3 has 15 residues. CDR3 in DNA: TGTGCCAGCAGTTCTAACGGGGGAATACTCTATGGCTACACCTTC. As protein: CASSSNGGILYGYTF.

The chain employs TRBV7-2 and TRBJ2-7; D is ambiguous. CDR1 and CDR2 from the germline V gene are SGHTA and FQGNSA. CDR3 length equals 14 residues. The V end lost 4 bases, the J end lost 0 bases, and 10 bases lay between the germline ends. The CDR3 nucleotides read TGTGCCAGCAGCTATAACCGGGTCTCCTACGAGCAGTACTTC. It translates to CASSYNRVSYEQYF.

Ten or more counts support this clonotype. The genes are TRBV3-1 and TRBJ2-5; 7 bases fit TRBD2. This CDR3 spans 17 amino acids. Germline CDR1 reads LGHDT; CDR2 reads YNNKEL (reference sequence). J was trimmed by 3 bases and V by 3 bases; bases with no gene match: 13. This CDR3 reads CASSHETTGGWEETQYF. The CDR3 DNA is TGTGCCAGCAGCCATGAAACGACGGGGGGTTGGGAAGAGACCCAGTACTTC.